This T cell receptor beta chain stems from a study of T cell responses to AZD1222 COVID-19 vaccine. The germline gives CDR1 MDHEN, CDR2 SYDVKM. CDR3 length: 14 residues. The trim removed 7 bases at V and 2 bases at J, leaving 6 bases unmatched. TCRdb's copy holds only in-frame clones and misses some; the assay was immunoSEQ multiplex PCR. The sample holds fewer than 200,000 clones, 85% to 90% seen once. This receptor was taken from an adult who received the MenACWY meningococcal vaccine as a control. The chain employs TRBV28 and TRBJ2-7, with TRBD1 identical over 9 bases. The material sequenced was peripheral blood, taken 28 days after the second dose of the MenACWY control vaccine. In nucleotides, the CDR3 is TGTGCCAGCATCAAGACAGGGGGGACCTACGAGCAGTACTTC. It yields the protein CASIKTGGTYEQYF.